This T cell receptor beta chain was recorded in a study of circulating CD8 cells and anti-PD-1 response in melanoma. The study's findings and limits: PD-1 and DPOS subsets showed similar, higher clonality than DNEG.

Sorting of live CD3+CD8+TCRalphabeta+ cells by PD-1 and/or TIGIT gave four subsets. The CDR3 is 15 amino acids. CDR1 MDHEN and CDR2 SYDVKM come from the germline V gene. V shed 7 bases, J shed 6 bases, and the junction held 10 bases outside the gene matches. The QIAseq Immune Repertoire TCR panel built the libraries from around 15 ng of total RNA. In TCRdb, the reads were re-called with MiXCR into one record per CDR3 protein. Here the sample spans several hundred distinct CDR3 sequences, roughly 10% being singletons. In this sample, this clonotype is large. Its antigen is not identified. The starting material was CD8+ T cells from PBMCs, obtained at baseline or after one month of anti-PD-1 therapy (not recorded which). The sequence derives from a human donor with melanoma. The rearrangement links TRBV28 to TRBJ2-5; 11 nucleotides align to TRBD2. This chain's CDR3 is CASKGSGGARKTQYF. In DNA form, the CDR3 reads TGTGCCAGCAAGGGTAGCGGGGGGGCTAGGAAGACCCAGTACTTC.